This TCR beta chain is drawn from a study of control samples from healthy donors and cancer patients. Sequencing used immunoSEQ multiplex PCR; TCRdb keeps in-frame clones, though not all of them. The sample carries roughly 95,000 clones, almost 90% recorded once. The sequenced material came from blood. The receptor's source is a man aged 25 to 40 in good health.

In DNA form, the CDR3 reads TGCGCCAGCAGCCAAGATTATGGGACTAGCGGACCCACAGATACGCAGTATTTT. This translates into CASSQDYGTSGPTDTQYF. The chain links TRBV4-1 to TRBJ2-3, with 11 bases identical to TRBD2. This CDR3 has 18 residues. Per germline, CDR1 MGHRA and CDR2 YSYEKL. V was clipped by 0 bases and J by 2 bases; unmatched bases: 7.